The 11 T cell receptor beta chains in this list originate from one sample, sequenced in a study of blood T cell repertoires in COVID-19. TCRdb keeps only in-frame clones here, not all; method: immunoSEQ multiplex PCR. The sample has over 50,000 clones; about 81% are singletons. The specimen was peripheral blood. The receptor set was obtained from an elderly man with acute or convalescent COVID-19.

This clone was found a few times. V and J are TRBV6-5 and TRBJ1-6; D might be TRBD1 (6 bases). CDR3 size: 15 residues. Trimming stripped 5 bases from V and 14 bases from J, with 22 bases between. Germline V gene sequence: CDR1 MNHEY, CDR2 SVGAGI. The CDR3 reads CASSRVGGESLALHF. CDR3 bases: TGTGCCAGCAGTAGGGTAGGGGGAGAGTCCCTCGCCCTCCACTTT.

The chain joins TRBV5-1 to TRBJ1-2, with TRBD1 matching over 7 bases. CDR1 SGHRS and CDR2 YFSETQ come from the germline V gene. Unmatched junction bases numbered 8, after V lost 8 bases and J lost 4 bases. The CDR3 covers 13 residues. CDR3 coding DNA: TGCGCCAGTCCAAAGGGGGCCTGCTATGGCTACACCTTC. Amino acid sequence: CASPKGACYGYTF.

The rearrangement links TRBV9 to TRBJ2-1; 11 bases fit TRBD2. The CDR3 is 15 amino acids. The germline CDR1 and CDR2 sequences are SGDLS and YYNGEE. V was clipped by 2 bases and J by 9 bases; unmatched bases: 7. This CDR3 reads CASSVQPGTSGEQFF. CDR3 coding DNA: TGTGCCAGCAGCGTCCAGCCCGGGACTAGCGGTGAGCAGTTCTTC.

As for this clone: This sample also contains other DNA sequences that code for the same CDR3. CDR3 sequence: CASSLRLAGIYNEQFF. The DNA for the CDR3 is TGTGCCAGCAGCTTGCGATTAGCGGGGATTTACAATGAGCAGTTCTTC. V gene TRBV11-2 combines with J gene TRBJ2-1, with 8 bases aligning to TRBD2. The CDR3 extends over 16 amino acids. Germline V lookup: CDR1 SGHAT, CDR2 FQNNGV. Trimming at V came to 3 bases and at J to 4 bases, leaving 8 bases not matched to a gene.

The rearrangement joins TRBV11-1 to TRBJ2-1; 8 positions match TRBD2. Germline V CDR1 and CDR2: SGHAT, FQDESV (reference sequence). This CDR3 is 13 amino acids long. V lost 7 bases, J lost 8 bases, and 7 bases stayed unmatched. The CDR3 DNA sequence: TGTGCCAGCACCTCCCGGGGGGGGGATGAGCAGTTCTTC. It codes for CASTSRGGDEQFF.

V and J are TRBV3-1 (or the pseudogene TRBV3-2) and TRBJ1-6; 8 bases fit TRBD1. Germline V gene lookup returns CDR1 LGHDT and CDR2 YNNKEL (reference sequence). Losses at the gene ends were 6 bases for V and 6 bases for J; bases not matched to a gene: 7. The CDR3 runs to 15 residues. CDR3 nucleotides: TGTGCCAGCAGACCGTCGACAGGGGCTAATTCACCCCTCCACTTT. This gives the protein CASRPSTGANSPLHF.

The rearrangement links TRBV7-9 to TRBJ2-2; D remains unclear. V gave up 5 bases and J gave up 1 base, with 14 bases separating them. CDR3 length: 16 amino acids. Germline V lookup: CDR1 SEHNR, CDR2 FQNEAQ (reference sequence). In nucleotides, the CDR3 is TGTGCCAGCAGCGCCCGGCGGAATTTGAACACCGGGGAGCTGTTTTTT. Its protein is CASSARRNLNTGELFF.

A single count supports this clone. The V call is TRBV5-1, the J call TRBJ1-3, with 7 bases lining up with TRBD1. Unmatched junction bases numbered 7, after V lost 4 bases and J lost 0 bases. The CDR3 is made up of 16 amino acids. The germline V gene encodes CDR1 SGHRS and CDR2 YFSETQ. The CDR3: CASSQETGLSGNTIYF. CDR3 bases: TGCGCCAGCAGCCAGGAGACAGGGCTCTCTGGAAACACCATATATTTT.

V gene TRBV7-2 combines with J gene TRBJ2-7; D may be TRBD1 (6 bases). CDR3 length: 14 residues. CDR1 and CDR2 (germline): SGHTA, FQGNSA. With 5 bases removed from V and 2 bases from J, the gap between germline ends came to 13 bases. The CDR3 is CASSHDRQAYEQYF. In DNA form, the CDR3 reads TGTGCCAGCAGCCATGACAGGCAGGCCTACGAGCAGTACTTC.

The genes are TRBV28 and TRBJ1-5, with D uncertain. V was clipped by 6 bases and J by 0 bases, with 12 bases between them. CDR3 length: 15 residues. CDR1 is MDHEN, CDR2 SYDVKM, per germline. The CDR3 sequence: CASRLPTYSNQPQHF. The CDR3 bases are TGTGCCAGCAGGCTCCCCACTTATAGCAATCAGCCCCAGCATTTT.

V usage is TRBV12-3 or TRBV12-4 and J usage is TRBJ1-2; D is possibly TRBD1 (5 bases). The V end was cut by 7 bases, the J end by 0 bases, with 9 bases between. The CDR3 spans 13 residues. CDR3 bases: TGTGCCAGCAAACCGGGGGCTAACTATGGCTACACCTTC. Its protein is CASKPGANYGYTF.